The 16 T cell receptor beta chains reported below all come from one sample, sequenced in a study of CD8 T cells in ankylosing spondylitis (dated by TCRdb to 2016 to 2017). Study-level results and caveats: A TCR beta motif of fewer than 10 highly homologous amino acid variants appeared characteristic of blood from ankylosing spondylitis patients.

Library method: 5' RACE. The data were produced on an Illumina HiSeq 2500. The raw public data were reprocessed by TCRdb itself: fastp quality trimming at Q25, MiXCR clonotype calling, in-frame beta chains only. Entries are consolidated by CDR3 protein sequence, retaining the most common genes and DNA. This sample has about 540,000 distinct CDR3 sequences in its table, and 10% to 15% of those were observed once. The biggest ten clones account for almost 7% of the sample. These receptors lack a known antigen. The specimen sequenced was blood, either unsorted or a sorted T cell fraction (not recorded which). These receptors were taken from a male donor with ankylosing spondylitis.

This clonotype has more than one count but fewer than ten. The V and J genes are TRBV19 and TRBJ2-3; a weak D match, TRBD1 (5 bases). The CDR3 is made up of 14 amino acids. Trimming stripped 2 bases from V and 5 bases from J, with 11 bases between. Per the germline V gene, CDR1 is LNHDA and CDR2 is SQIVND (reference sequence). CDR3 loop: CASSIPLQGDTQYF. The CDR3 region has the DNA TGTGCCAGTAGTATACCCCTCCAGGGAGATACGCAGTATTTT.

This clonotype was seen repeatedly, ten times or more. CDR3 in DNA: TGTGCCAGCAGCCAGAGCGGGGGGAGCTCCTACGAGCAGTACTTC. This gives the protein CASSQSGGSSYEQYF. The chain employs TRBV7-2 and TRBJ2-7; TRBD2 matches 9 bases. This CDR3 is 15 amino acids long. Germline CDR1 SGHTA, CDR2 FQGNSA. The V and J ends lost 5 bases and 0 bases, in that order; junction bases with no gene match: 5.

CDR3 sequence: CSAKSLAGGRETQYF. CDR3 in DNA: TGCAGTGCTAAGAGTTTAGCGGGAGGGCGAGAGACCCAGTACTTC. This sequence joins TRBV20-1 and TRBJ2-5; 11 bases match TRBD2. Germline V gene lookup returns CDR1 DFQATT and CDR2 SNEGSKA (reference sequence). The CDR3 spans 15 residues. Losses at the gene ends were 4 bases for V and 4 bases for J; bases not matched to a gene: 8.

This clonotype was picked up a small number of times. The chain links TRBV3-1 to TRBJ1-2; perhaps TRBD1 as D (6 bases). V lost 2 bases and J lost 7, with 11 bases in between. CDR1 LGHDT and CDR2 YNNKEL come from the germline V gene (reference sequence). The CDR3 consists of 13 residues. The CDR3 DNA follows: TGTGCCAGCAGCCAATTCCTGACAGGTGGCTACACCTTC. Translation: CASSQFLTGGYTF.

This rearrangement joins TRBV2 to TRBJ2-2; maybe TRBD2 (6 bases). Trimming stripped 8 bases from V and 1 base from J, with 8 bases between. Germline-derived CDR1 and CDR2 are SNHLY and FYNNEI. This CDR3 has 13 residues. Written as DNA, the CDR3 is TGTGCCAGCTTAGCGGAGAACACCGGGGAGCTGTTTTTT. It specifies CASLAENTGELFF. Together with reference TRBV2 and TRBJ2-2, the CDR3 gives the full variable domain: EPEVTQTPSHQVTQMGQEVILRCVPISNHLYFYWYRQILGQKVEFLVSFYNNEISEKSEIFDDQFSVERPDGSNFTLKIRSTKLEDSAMYFCASLAENTGELFFGEGSRLTVL.

CDR3 nucleotide sequence: TGCAGTGCTAGGAGCGACCTAGCGGGAGGATACAATGAGCAGTTCTTC. It specifies CSARSDLAGGYNEQFF. This chain connects TRBV20-1 to TRBJ2-1, with 11 bases identical to TRBD2. The CDR3 covers 16 residues. The trim removed 3 bases at V and 4 bases at J, leaving 8 bases unmatched. Looked up from germline, CDR1 is DFQATT and CDR2 is SNEGSKA (reference sequence).

V gene TRBV18 combines with J gene TRBJ2-2, with D possibly matching TRBD1 (6 bases). From germline, CDR1 is KGHSH and CDR2 LQKENI. Trimming stripped 1 base from V and 6 bases from J, with 9 bases between. The CDR3 sequence is 14 residues long. Here the CDR3 DNA reads TGTGCCAGCTCACCACTCGACAGGTCCGGGGAGCTGTTTTTT. This translates into CASSPLDRSGELFF.

This clonotype was detected many times. This chain joins TRBV29-1 and TRBJ2-3, with TRBD2 matching 8 bases. The V gene end was trimmed by 0 bases and the J gene end by 4 bases; junction bases not matched to a gene: 6. CDR3 size: 15 residues. Germline V gives CDR1 SQVTM, CDR2 ANQGSEA. This CDR3 is CSVEDTSGRPDTQYF. CDR3 in DNA: TGCAGCGTTGAAGATACAAGCGGGAGACCAGATACGCAGTATTTT.

This clonotype was seen a handful of times. The chain carries TRBV3-1 and TRBJ2-1, with D possibly being TRBD2 (5 bases). The germline V and J ends were trimmed by 5 bases and 7 bases, with 15 bases remaining between them. Germline assignment: CDR1 LGHDT and CDR2 YNNKEL (reference sequence). This CDR3 is 14 amino acids long. This CDR3 reads CASSVTRELNEQFF. The CDR3 DNA sequence: TGTGCCAGCAGCGTAACTAGAGAGTTGAATGAGCAGTTCTTC.

The chain uses TRBV20-1 and TRBJ2-1, with D possibly TRBD2 on 6 matching bases. This CDR3 is 15 amino acids long. The germline CDR1 and CDR2 sequences are DFQATT and SNEGSKA (reference sequence). V was trimmed by 0 bases and J by 8 bases, leaving 17 bases between them. The CDR3 reads CSARDRLVNLDEQFF. Here the CDR3 DNA reads TGCAGTGCTAGAGATCGACTAGTCAATTTGGATGAGCAGTTCTTC.

The rearrangement uses TRBV10-3 and TRBJ2-7; 7 positions match TRBD1. The V segment lost 10 bases and the J segment 6 bases; nucleotides outside the gene matches: 12. This CDR3 contains 13 residues. CDR1 ENHRY and CDR2 SYGVKD come from the germline V gene. CDR3 DNA: TGTGCCACCACGGGACAGTTGCCGGGCGAGCAGTACTTC. Its translation: CATTGQLPGEQYF.

This clonotype was observed at least ten times. The chain is built from TRBV7-2 and TRBJ2-5; D unresolved. From germline, CDR1 is SGHTA and CDR2 FQGNSA. The CDR3 runs 14 residues. Trimming left V 1 base short and J 5 bases short, with 11 bases between. CDR3 protein: CASSLDYSSETQYF. The CDR3 DNA reads TGTGCCAGCAGCTTAGATTATAGTTCTGAGACCCAGTACTTC.

The CDR3 sequence is CASGPGQGGETQYF. As DNA, the CDR3 is TGTGCCAGCGGTCCGGGACAGGGTGGGGAGACCCAGTACTTC. The chain employs TRBV27 and TRBJ2-5; TRBD1 aligns across 9 bases. J was trimmed by 5 bases and V by 8 bases; bases with no gene match: 9. The length of the CDR3 is 14 residues. The germline CDR1 and CDR2 sequences are MNHEY and SMNVEV (reference sequence).

This clonotype was observed many times. The gene calls are TRBV7-9 and TRBJ2-3; unclear D gene. CDR3 size: 14 residues. Germline V gives CDR1 SEHNR, CDR2 FQNEAQ (reference sequence). Trimming removed 5 bases from V and 3 bases from J, with 12 bases in between. Here the CDR3 reads CASSPGSETDTQYF. The CDR3 DNA sequence: TGTGCCAGCAGCCCCGGATCCGAAACAGATACGCAGTATTTT. The variable domain in full, completed from reference TRBV7-9 and TRBJ2-3, reads DTGVSQNPRHKITKRGQNVTFRCDPISEHNRLYWYRQTLGQGPEFLTYFQNEAQLEKSRLLSDRFSAERPKGSFSTLEIQRTEQGDSAMYLCASSPGSETDTQYFGPGTRLTVL.

This clonotype was counted ten times or more. The V and J genes are TRBV3-1 and TRBJ2-7; the match to TRBD2 covers 10 bases. The germline V gene encodes CDR1 LGHDT and CDR2 YNNKEL (reference sequence). This CDR3 is built from 16 residues. V lost 4 bases and J lost 6; bases outside the gene matches: 12. For the CDR3, the DNA is TGTGCCAGCAGCCCCAAACCCGGGACTAGCGTCCGCGAGCAGTACTTC. It encodes CASSPKPGTSVREQYF.

The gene calls are TRBV19 and TRBJ1-1, with D perhaps TRBD1 (5 bases). Germline V gene lookup returns CDR1 LNHDA and CDR2 SQIVND (reference sequence). Trimming stripped 7 bases from V and 0 bases from J, with 15 bases between. The CDR3 has 15 amino acids. Here the CDR3 reads CASNEPGPMNTEAFF. The CDR3 region has the DNA TGTGCCAGTAATGAACCGGGACCAATGAACACTGAAGCTTTCTTT.